A selection of T cell receptor beta chains follows, all from one sample in a study of T cell repertoires in cytomegalovirus infection. One entry per CDR3 protein, called by TCRdb with MiXCR from the reads. The data contain 200,000 to 250,000 distinct CDR3 sequences, less than 50% of them seen just once; the ten biggest clones take up roughly three fifths. These receptors are not linked to any known antigen. The sample in question was CD8+ T cells from cultured PBMCs, obtained from culture after CMV antigen stimulation. All receptors come from a human donor in good health (CMV status not recorded). Some clones in this sample may be carry-over from other donors' samples. The CDR3 runs from the conserved cysteine through the conserved F or W. Each record gives: CDR3 protein, V gene, J gene, D gene. The D gene is left open where the match is weak.

CDR3 protein: CASWGPTGGRAHEQFF
V gene: TRBV6-1
J gene: TRBJ2-1
D gene: TRBD2

CDR3 protein: CASSFPGRVAGELFF
V gene: TRBV7-9
J gene: TRBJ2-2
D gene: NA

CDR3 protein: CASSYTGGNYGYTF
V gene: TRBV6-5
J gene: TRBJ1-2
D gene: NA

CDR3 protein: CASSLNLRGLNTEAFF
V gene: TRBV28
J gene: TRBJ1-1
D gene: NA

CDR3 protein: CSVETGRETQYF
V gene: TRBV29-1
J gene: TRBJ2-5
D gene: NA

CDR3 protein: CASGLGTEAFF
V gene: TRBV12-5
J gene: TRBJ1-1
D gene: NA

CDR3 protein: CAIRDRDEKLFF
V gene: TRBV10-3
J gene: TRBJ1-4
D gene: TRBD1

CDR3 protein: CASSPRRTQSYEQYF
V gene: TRBV7-8
J gene: TRBJ2-7
D gene: NA

CDR3 protein: CASSRLAQETQYF
V gene: TRBV28
J gene: TRBJ2-5
D gene: TRBD2

CDR3 protein: CASSSGQFNQPQHF
V gene: TRBV7-9
J gene: TRBJ1-5
D gene: TRBD1

CDR3 protein: CASSLELAGVNNEQFF
V gene: TRBV7-2
J gene: TRBJ2-1
D gene: TRBD2

CDR3 protein: CASSLSPGNGELFF
V gene: TRBV11-2
J gene: TRBJ2-2
D gene: NA

CDR3 protein: CASTQFSGANVLTF
V gene: TRBV7-8
J gene: TRBJ2-6
D gene: NA

CDR3 protein: CASSTGQTLSTDTQYF
V gene: TRBV11-2
J gene: TRBJ2-3
D gene: NA

CDR3 protein: CASSDRVTYF
V gene: TRBV5-1
J gene: TRBJ2-5
D gene: TRBD1

CDR3 protein: CASSQARTSGINEQFF
V gene: TRBV14
J gene: TRBJ2-1
D gene: TRBD2

CDR3 protein: CASSPTGLRTDTQYF
V gene: TRBV11-2
J gene: TRBJ2-3
D gene: NA

CDR3 protein: CASIKPGEGYTF
V gene: TRBV12-3/TRBV12-4
J gene: TRBJ1-2
D gene: NA

CDR3 protein: CASSSGQDSNQPQHF
V gene: TRBV13
J gene: TRBJ1-5
D gene: TRBD1

CDR3 protein: CASSWTASPGDTIYF
V gene: TRBV7-7
J gene: TRBJ1-3
D gene: NA

CDR3 protein: CASGGGSGYEQYF
V gene: TRBV7-4
J gene: TRBJ2-7
D gene: NA

CDR3 protein: CASSLSKEAGGPRETQYF
V gene: TRBV11-2
J gene: TRBJ2-5
D gene: TRBD2

CDR3 protein: CASRSGASYNEQFF
V gene: TRBV6-1
J gene: TRBJ2-1
D gene: NA

CDR3 protein: CASSYPGLLNEQFF
V gene: TRBV28
J gene: TRBJ2-1
D gene: NA

CDR3 protein: CASSYSSTGGYGSTEAFF
V gene: TRBV6-5
J gene: TRBJ1-1
D gene: TRBD1

CDR3 protein: CASSNPRQRGDTQYF
V gene: TRBV7-9
J gene: TRBJ2-3
D gene: TRBD2

CDR3 protein: CASSFLGTSYEQYF
V gene: TRBV28
J gene: TRBJ2-7
D gene: NA

CDR3 protein: CASSLVGQVQPQHF
V gene: TRBV12-3/TRBV12-4
J gene: TRBJ1-5
D gene: NA

CDR3 protein: CASSSPDGLTPLNEQFF
V gene: TRBV11-2
J gene: TRBJ2-1
D gene: NA

CDR3 protein: CASSLGPINYGYTF
V gene: TRBV7-6
J gene: TRBJ1-2
D gene: NA

CDR3 protein: CASSLTGTGNYGYTF
V gene: TRBV27
J gene: TRBJ1-2
D gene: TRBD1

CDR3 protein: CASSYSTGARTEAFF
V gene: TRBV6-5
J gene: TRBJ1-1
D gene: NA

CDR3 protein: CASSWDRGYGYTF
V gene: TRBV27
J gene: TRBJ1-2
D gene: TRBD1

CDR3 protein: CASSSSGPYEQYF
V gene: TRBV28
J gene: TRBJ2-7
D gene: TRBD2

CDR3 protein: CASSLDGSYRYGYTF
V gene: TRBV7-4
J gene: TRBJ1-2
D gene: NA

CDR3 protein: CASSLARQGAETQYF
V gene: TRBV7-8
J gene: TRBJ2-5
D gene: NA

CDR3 protein: CASSGLAGGHSYNEQFF
V gene: TRBV7-9
J gene: TRBJ2-1
D gene: TRBD2

CDR3 protein: CASSLGGSGQPQHF
V gene: TRBV7-8
J gene: TRBJ1-5
D gene: NA

CDR3 protein: CSVEESAGNPYNEQFF
V gene: TRBV29-1
J gene: TRBJ2-1
D gene: NA

CDR3 protein: CSRSRGTGLNEQFF
V gene: TRBV6-5
J gene: TRBJ2-1
D gene: TRBD1

CDR3 protein: CASSGRDRGSGANVLTF
V gene: TRBV9
J gene: TRBJ2-6
D gene: TRBD1

CDR3 protein: CASSLADRGGSTGELFF
V gene: TRBV12-3/TRBV12-4
J gene: TRBJ2-2
D gene: TRBD1

CDR3 protein: CASSIIASGSFDEQYF
V gene: TRBV19
J gene: TRBJ2-7
D gene: TRBD2

CDR3 protein: CSARGRQDNEQFF
V gene: TRBV20-1
J gene: TRBJ2-1
D gene: NA

CDR3 protein: CASSTLAGGRGNEQFF
V gene: TRBV19
J gene: TRBJ2-1
D gene: TRBD2

CDR3 protein: CASSLYSDQPQHF
V gene: TRBV7-3
J gene: TRBJ1-5
D gene: NA

CDR3 protein: CASSPVIEGTSTDTQYF
V gene: TRBV18
J gene: TRBJ2-3
D gene: NA

CDR3 protein: CSARAGGSSSVETQYF
V gene: TRBV20-1
J gene: TRBJ2-5
D gene: NA

CDR3 protein: CASSYNTATDTQYF
V gene: TRBV6-1
J gene: TRBJ2-3
D gene: NA

CDR3 protein: CSAPLPVRGYGYTF
V gene: TRBV20-1
J gene: TRBJ1-2
D gene: NA

CDR3 protein: CASSQSSGNTIYF
V gene: TRBV19
J gene: TRBJ1-3
D gene: NA

CDR3 protein: CASSSPQGALEAFF
V gene: TRBV7-9
J gene: TRBJ1-1
D gene: TRBD1

CDR3 protein: CASSFYGTGIYNYGYTF
V gene: TRBV7-6
J gene: TRBJ1-2
D gene: TRBD1

CDR3 protein: CAISERKNTGELFF
V gene: TRBV10-3
J gene: TRBJ2-2
D gene: NA

CDR3 protein: CASSSTGTSGGIETFF
V gene: TRBV7-9
J gene: TRBJ2-1
D gene: TRBD2